This TCR beta chain was profiled in a study of T cell changes during pregnancy in multiple sclerosis. TCRdb's copy holds only in-frame clones and misses some; the assay was immunoSEQ multiplex PCR. The profile shows around 30,000 clones, approximately 94% of them singletons. The ends were cut back, 9 bases at V and 2 bases at J, with 8 bases in the middle. The CDR3 length is 13 residues. Germline-derived CDR1 and CDR2 are MNHEY and SMNVEV (reference sequence). The rearrangement uses TRBV27 and TRBJ1-6, with unresolved D. The receptor was derived from a female donor with multiple sclerosis, enrolled in a pregnancy study. The sample consisted of CD8+ T cells from peripheral blood mononuclear cells, taken before pregnancy. CDR3 bases: TGTGCCAGAAGAGGGCCCTATAATTCACCCCTCCACTTT. This gives the protein CARRGPYNSPLHF.